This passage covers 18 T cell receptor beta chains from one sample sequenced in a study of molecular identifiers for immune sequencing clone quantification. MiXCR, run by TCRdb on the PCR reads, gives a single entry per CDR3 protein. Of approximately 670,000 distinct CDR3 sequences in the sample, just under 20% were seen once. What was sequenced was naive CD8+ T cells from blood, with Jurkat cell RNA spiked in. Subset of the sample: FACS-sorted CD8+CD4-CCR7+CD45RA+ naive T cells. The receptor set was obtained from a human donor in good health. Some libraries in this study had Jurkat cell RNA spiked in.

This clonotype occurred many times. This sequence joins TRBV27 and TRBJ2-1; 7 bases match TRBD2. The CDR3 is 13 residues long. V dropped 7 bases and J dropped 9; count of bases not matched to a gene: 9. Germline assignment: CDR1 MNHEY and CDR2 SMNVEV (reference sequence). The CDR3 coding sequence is TGTGCCAGCACCGGACTAGATGTTAGTGAGCAGTTCTTC. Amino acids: CASTGLDVSEQFF.

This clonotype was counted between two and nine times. The CDR3 DNA sequence: TGTGCCATCAGTGAGGAGGGGGCGGCCCCCTACAATGAGCAGTTCTTC. It codes for CAISEEGAAPYNEQFF. V is TRBV10-3 and J is TRBJ2-1; TRBD1 matches 7 bases. The CDR3 totals 16 residues. Germline-derived CDR1 and CDR2 are ENHRY and SYGVKD. J was trimmed by 2 bases and V by 2 bases; bases with no gene match: 6.

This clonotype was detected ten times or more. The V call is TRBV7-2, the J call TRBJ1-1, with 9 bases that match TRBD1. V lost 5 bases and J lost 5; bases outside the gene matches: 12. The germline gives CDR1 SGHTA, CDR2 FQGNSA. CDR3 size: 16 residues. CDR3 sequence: CASSPRGGQGVTEAFF. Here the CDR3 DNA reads TGTGCCAGCAGCCCTAGGGGGGGACAGGGTGTGACTGAAGCTTTCTTT.

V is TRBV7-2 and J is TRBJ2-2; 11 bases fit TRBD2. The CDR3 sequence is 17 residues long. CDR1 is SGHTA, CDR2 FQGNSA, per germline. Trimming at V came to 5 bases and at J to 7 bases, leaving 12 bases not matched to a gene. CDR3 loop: CASSPWTSGPVFGELFF. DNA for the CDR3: TGTGCCAGCAGCCCGTGGACTAGCGGGCCCGTTTTCGGGGAGCTGTTTTTT.

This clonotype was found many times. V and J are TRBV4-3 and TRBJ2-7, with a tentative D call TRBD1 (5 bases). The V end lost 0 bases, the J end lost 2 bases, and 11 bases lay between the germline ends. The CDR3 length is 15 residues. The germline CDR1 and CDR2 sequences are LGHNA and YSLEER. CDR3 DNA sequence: TGCGCCAGCAGCCAAGAGAAACAGGTGACCTACGAGCAGTACTTC. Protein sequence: CASSQEKQVTYEQYF.

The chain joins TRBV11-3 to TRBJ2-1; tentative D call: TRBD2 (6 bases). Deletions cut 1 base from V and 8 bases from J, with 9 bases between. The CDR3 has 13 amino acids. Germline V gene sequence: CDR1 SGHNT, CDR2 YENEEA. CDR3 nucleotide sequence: TGTGCCAGCAGCTTAGGTTGGGGGGATGAGCAGTTCTTC. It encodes CASSLGWGDEQFF. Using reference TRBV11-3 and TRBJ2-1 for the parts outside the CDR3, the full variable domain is EAGVVQSPRYKIIEKKQPVAFWCNPISGHNTLYWYLQNLGQGPELLIRYENEEAVDDSQLPKDRFSAERLKGVDSTLKIQPAELGDSAVYLCASSLGWGDEQFFGPGTRLTVL.

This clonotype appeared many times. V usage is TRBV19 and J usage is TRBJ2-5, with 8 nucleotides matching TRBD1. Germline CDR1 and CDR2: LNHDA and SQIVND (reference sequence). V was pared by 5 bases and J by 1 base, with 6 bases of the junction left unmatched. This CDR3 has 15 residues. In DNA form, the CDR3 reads TGTGCCAGTAGTCTCCTAACAGGGGGCCAAGAGACCCAGTACTTC. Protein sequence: CASSLLTGGQETQYF.

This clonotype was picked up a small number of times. CDR3 in amino acids: CASSQEDYTYEQYF. As DNA, the CDR3 is TGCGCCAGCAGCCAAGAGGACTATACCTACGAGCAGTACTTC. This chain joins TRBV4-1 and TRBJ2-7, with D perhaps matching TRBD2 (6 bases). Germline CDR1 and CDR2: MGHRA and YSYEKL. V gave up 0 bases and J gave up 2 bases, with 8 bases separating them. The CDR3 has 14 residues.

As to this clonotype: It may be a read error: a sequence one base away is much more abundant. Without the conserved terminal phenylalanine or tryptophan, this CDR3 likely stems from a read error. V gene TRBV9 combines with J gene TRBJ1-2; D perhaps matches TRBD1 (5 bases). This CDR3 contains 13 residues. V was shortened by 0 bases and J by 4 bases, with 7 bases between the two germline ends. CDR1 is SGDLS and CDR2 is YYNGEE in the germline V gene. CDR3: CASSVADSYGYTL. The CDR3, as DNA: TGTGCCAGCAGCGTAGCCGACAGCTATGGCTACACCCTC.

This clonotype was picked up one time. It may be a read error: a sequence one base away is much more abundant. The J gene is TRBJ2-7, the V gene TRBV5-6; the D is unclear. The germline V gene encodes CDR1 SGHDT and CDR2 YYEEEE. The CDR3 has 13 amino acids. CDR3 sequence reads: CASSLVPSYEQCF. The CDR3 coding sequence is TGTGCCAGCAGCTTGGTTCCCTCCTACGAGCAGTGCTTC.

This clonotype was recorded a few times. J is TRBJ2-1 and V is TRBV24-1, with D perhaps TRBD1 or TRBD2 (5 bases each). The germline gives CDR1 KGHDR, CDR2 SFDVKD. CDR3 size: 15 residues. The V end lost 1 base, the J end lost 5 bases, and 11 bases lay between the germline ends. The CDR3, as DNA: TGTGCCACCAGTGATTTCATCGGGGCCAACAATGAGCAGTTCTTC. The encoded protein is CATSDFIGANNEQFF.

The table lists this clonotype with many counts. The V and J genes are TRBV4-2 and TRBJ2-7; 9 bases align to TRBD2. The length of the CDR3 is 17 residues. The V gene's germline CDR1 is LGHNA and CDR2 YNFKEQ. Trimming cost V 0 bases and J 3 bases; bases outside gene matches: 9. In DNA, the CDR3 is TGTGCCAGCAGCCAAGAATCTAGCGGGACTTCGCTCTACGAGCAGTACTTC. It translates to CASSQESSGTSLYEQYF.

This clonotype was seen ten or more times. CDR3 protein: CASSPGPGEYEQYF. The DNA of the CDR3 is TGTGCCAGCAGCCCTGGGCCAGGAGAATACGAGCAGTACTTC. This chain joins TRBV13 and TRBJ2-7, with no clear D. Looked up from germline, CDR1 is PRHDT and CDR2 is FYEKMQ (reference sequence). Trimming cost V 5 bases and J 4 bases, with 15 bases left between them. This CDR3 has 14 amino acids.

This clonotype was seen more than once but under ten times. CDR3 DNA: TGTGCCAGCAGTTTCCTAGGACAGGCCTACGAGCAGTACTTC. Its protein is CASSFLGQAYEQYF. The chain has TRBV27 and TRBJ2-7; 7 bases match TRBD1. Germline V gene lookup returns CDR1 MNHEY and CDR2 SMNVEV (reference sequence). The CDR3 consists of 14 residues. J gave up 2 bases and V 3 bases, and 4 bases lay outside the gene matches.

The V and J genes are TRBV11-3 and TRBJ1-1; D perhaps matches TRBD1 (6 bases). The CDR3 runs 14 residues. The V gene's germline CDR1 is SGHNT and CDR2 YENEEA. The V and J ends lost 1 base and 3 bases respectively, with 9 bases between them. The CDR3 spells CASSLGGADTEAFF. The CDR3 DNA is TGTGCCAGCAGCTTAGGGGGGGCTGACACTGAAGCTTTCTTT. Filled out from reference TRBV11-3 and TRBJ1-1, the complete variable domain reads EAGVVQSPRYKIIEKKQPVAFWCNPISGHNTLYWYLQNLGQGPELLIRYENEEAVDDSQLPKDRFSAERLKGVDSTLKIQPAELGDSAVYLCASSLGGADTEAFFGQGTRLTVV.

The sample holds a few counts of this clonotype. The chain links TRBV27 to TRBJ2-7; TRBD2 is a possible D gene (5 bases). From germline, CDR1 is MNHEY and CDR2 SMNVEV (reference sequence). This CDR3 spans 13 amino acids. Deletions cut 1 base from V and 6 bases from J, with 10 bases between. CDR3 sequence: CASSLFGGREQYF. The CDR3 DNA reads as TGTGCCAGCAGTTTATTTGGAGGCCGCGAGCAGTACTTC.

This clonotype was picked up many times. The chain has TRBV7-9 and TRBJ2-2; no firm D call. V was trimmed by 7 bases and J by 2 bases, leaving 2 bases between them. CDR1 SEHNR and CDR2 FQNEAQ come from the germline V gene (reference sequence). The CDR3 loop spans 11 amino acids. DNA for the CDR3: TGTGCCAGCAAAAACACCGGGGAGCTGTTTTTT. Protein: CASKNTGELFF.

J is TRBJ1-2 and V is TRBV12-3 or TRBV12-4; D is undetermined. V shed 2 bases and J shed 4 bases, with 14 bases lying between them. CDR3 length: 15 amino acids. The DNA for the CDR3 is TGTGCCAGCAGTTTAACGGACCAACTCCTCTATGGCTACACCTTC. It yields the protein CASSLTDQLLYGYTF.